A single sample is the source of the 28 T cell receptor beta chains below, sequenced in a study of liver allograft versus peripheral blood T cells. Background on the study: The authors compared T cell receptor repertoires in transplanted livers with recipients' peripheral blood repertoires.

TCRdb reanalysed the reads using MiXCR and keeps one entry per CDR3 protein. This table holds roughly 9,200 distinct CDR3 sequences, 20% to 30% found once. Receptors originate from a human patient who had a liver transplant. Some T cells may be supplied by the graft donor.

This clonotype showed up many times. This sequence joins TRBV20-1 and TRBJ1-2; a weak D match, TRBD1 (6 bases). The V and J ends lost 3 bases and 2 bases respectively, with 16 bases between them. This CDR3 is built from 15 residues. The germline V gene has CDR1 DFQATT and CDR2 SNEGSKA (reference sequence). The CDR3 spells CSARALGGANYGYTF. The CDR3 bases are TGCAGTGCTAGGGCCTTGGGGGGCGCGAACTATGGCTACACCTTC.

This clonotype occurred many times. This chain connects TRBV7-2 to TRBJ2-3; D not resolved. The V gene lost 4 bases and the J gene lost 4 bases, with 12 bases spanning the gap. Germline lookup yields CDR1 SGHTA and CDR2 FQGNSA. This CDR3 is built from 14 residues. In DNA form, the CDR3 reads TGTGCCAGCAGCTCAAGCGCCACCCCAGATACGCAGTATTTT. Its protein product is CASSSSATPDTQYF.

This clonotype ranks as medium-sized (0.01 to 0.1%). The J gene is TRBJ1-6, the V gene TRBV19, with 7 nucleotides matching TRBD1. The trim removed 3 bases at V and 8 bases at J, leaving 10 bases unmatched. This CDR3 region has 16 residues. Germline values: CDR1 LNHDA, CDR2 SQIVND (reference sequence). CDR3 amino acids: CASSINRGRRDSPLHF. DNA for the CDR3: TGTGCCAGTAGTATTAACAGGGGACGCCGCGATTCACCCCTCCACTTT.

This clonotype has ten or more counts. This sequence joins TRBV20-1 and TRBJ2-7; possible D gene TRBD2, 6 bases. The CDR3 has 14 residues. Trimming removed 3 bases at V and 3 bases at J, with 15 bases between. The germline CDR1 and CDR2 sequences are DFQATT and SNEGSKA (reference sequence). The CDR3 reads CSAREEGRGYEQYF. As DNA, the CDR3 is TGCAGTGCTAGGGAGGAGGGACGGGGCTACGAGCAGTACTTC.

This chain joins TRBV7-9 and TRBJ1-2, with 7 bases identical to TRBD1. The CDR3 is 14 residues long. Germline CDR1 SEHNR, CDR2 FQNEAQ (reference sequence). Trimming cost V 5 bases and J 3 bases; bases outside gene matches: 6. The CDR3 region is CASSTGQWDYGYTF. DNA for the CDR3: TGTGCCAGCAGCACGGGACAGTGGGACTATGGCTACACCTTC.

The rearrangement uses TRBV28 and TRBJ1-1, with D unclear. The V and J ends lost 3 bases and 8 bases respectively, with 7 bases between them. CDR1 and CDR2 from the germline V gene are MDHEN and SYDVKM. The CDR3 runs to 11 residues. Here the CDR3 DNA reads TGTGCCAGCAGTTTGCCCAGGGAAGCTTTCTTT. Encoded protein: CASSLPREAFF.

This clonotype came up a few times. Mismatch with germline at one junction end may stem from a read error. The chain employs TRBV19 and TRBJ1-5, with 10 bases lining up with TRBD1. Germline V gene lookup returns CDR1 LNHDA and CDR2 SQIVND (reference sequence). This CDR3 spans 18 amino acids. CDR3: CASSMGTGDFFGDQPQHF. The CDR3, as DNA: TGTGCCAGCAGTATGGGGACAGGGGATTTTTTCGGTGATCAGCCCCAGCATTTT.

The V and J genes are TRBV3-1 and TRBJ1-6; possibly TRBD1 for D (5 bases). The V gene lost 3 bases and the J gene lost 9 bases, with 9 bases spanning the gap. This CDR3 is built from 13 residues. From germline, CDR1 is LGHDT and CDR2 YNNKEL (reference sequence). The DNA for the CDR3 is TGTGCCAGCAGCCACGGGGGTGGTTCACCCCTCCACTTT. Protein product: CASSHGGGSPLHF.

This clonotype appeared many times. The chain recombines TRBV12-3 or TRBV12-4 with TRBJ2-1; D tentatively reads TRBD1 or TRBD2 (5 bases each). V shed 4 bases and J shed 4 bases, with 11 bases lying between them. The CDR3 has 14 amino acids. The CDR3 region has the DNA TGTGCCAGCAGTTCGGGGACGGGTTACAATGAGCAGTTCTTC. Translated: CASSSGTGYNEQFF.

This clonotype has only a few counts. V gene TRBV28 combines with J gene TRBJ2-7; D possibly matches TRBD1 or TRBD2 (5 bases each). The CDR3 runs 12 residues. With 6 bases removed from V and 3 bases from J, the gap between germline ends came to 9 bases. The germline CDR1 and CDR2 sequences are MDHEN and SYDVKM. The CDR3 sequence is CASRARGYEQYF. CDR3 coding DNA: TGTGCCAGCAGAGCGAGGGGCTACGAGCAGTACTTC.

The chain is built from TRBV28 and TRBJ1-2; D gene ambiguous. The CDR3 consists of 12 residues. V gave up 5 bases and J gave up 7 bases, with 11 bases separating them. Germline V lookup: CDR1 MDHEN, CDR2 SYDVKM. The CDR3 reads CASSPPDPGYTF. The CDR3 DNA reads TGTGCCAGCAGTCCCCCCGACCCTGGCTACACCTTC.

The chain carries TRBV18 and TRBJ1-1, with D possibly being TRBD1 (5 bases). This CDR3 has 14 residues. CDR1 KGHSH and CDR2 LQKENI come from the germline V gene. The V end lost 6 bases, the J end lost 4 bases, and 15 bases lay between the germline ends. The CDR3 protein is CASSPSGVRTEAFF. CDR3 DNA: TGTGCCAGCTCCCCCTCGGGGGTTCGCACTGAAGCTTTCTTT.

The chain joins TRBV7-9 to TRBJ2-1, with 11 bases aligning to TRBD2. Per the germline V gene, CDR1 is SEHNR and CDR2 is FQNEAQ (reference sequence). J was trimmed by 7 bases and V by 5 bases; bases with no gene match: 19. This CDR3 has 19 residues. CDR3 sequence reads: CASSPKRRLAGGAGNEQFF. CDR3 sequence (DNA): TGTGCCAGCAGCCCTAAACGGCGGCTAGCGGGAGGTGCGGGGAATGAGCAGTTCTTC.

This clonotype turned up a few times. The CDR3, as DNA: TGCAGTGCTAGCCATGGTAATAGGGGTCAATTTACAGAGCAGTACTTC. This sequence encodes CSASHGNRGQFTEQYF. The V call is TRBV20-1, the J call TRBJ2-7; tentatively, D is TRBD1 (5 bases). The CDR3 spans 16 residues. Germline CDR1 DFQATT, CDR2 SNEGSKA (reference sequence). V gave up 3 bases and J gave up 7 bases, with 25 bases separating them.

The rearrangement uses TRBV5-5 and TRBJ1-1; D perhaps matches TRBD1 (5 bases). CDR1 is SGHKS and CDR2 is YYEKEE in the germline V gene (reference sequence). Trimming took off 2 bases at V and 11 bases at J, with 19 bases between the two ends. The CDR3 extends over 14 amino acids. This chain's CDR3 is CASSFPLRGEVAFF. The CDR3 nucleotides read TGTGCCAGCAGCTTCCCCCTTCGGGGGGAAGTGGCTTTCTTT.

This clonotype is judged medium-sized. V is TRBV20-1 and J is TRBJ1-2; no firm D call. The V end lost 0 bases, the J end lost 4 bases, and 18 bases lay between the germline ends. This CDR3 has 16 amino acids. Germline V lookup: CDR1 DFQATT, CDR2 SNEGSKA (reference sequence). CDR3 in DNA: TGCAGTGCTAGAGATCACGAGAGGGTTGGAGGCTATGGCTACACCTTC. Translated: CSARDHERVGGYGYTF.

CDR3 coding DNA: TGTGCCAGTAGTATTCAATGGCTGGATCAGCCCCAGCATTTT. Translating it yields CASSIQWLDQPQHF. The chain recombines TRBV19 with TRBJ1-5, with unresolved D. Trimming took 3 bases from V and 5 from J, leaving 11 bases between them. This CDR3 has 14 amino acids. CDR1 and CDR2 from the germline V gene are LNHDA and SQIVND (reference sequence).

Within the sample, this clonotype is medium-sized. The rearrangement uses TRBV27 and TRBJ2-2; tentatively, D is TRBD1 or TRBD2 (5 bases each). The CDR3 runs 18 residues. The germline V and J ends were trimmed by 2 bases and 6 bases, with 22 bases remaining between them. The germline V gene has CDR1 MNHEY and CDR2 SMNVEV (reference sequence). The CDR3 DNA follows: TGTGCCAGCAGTTTAAGGGGTCCGGTACTACTAGACGCCGGGGAGCTGTTTTTT. Protein sequence: CASSLRGPVLLDAGELFF.

This clonotype is judged medium-sized. The genes are TRBV10-3 and TRBJ2-2, with D possibly matching TRBD1 (6 bases). Germline loops: CDR1 ENHRY, CDR2 SYGVKD. Deletions cut 3 bases from V and 1 base from J, with 9 bases between. This CDR3 is built from 15 residues. The CDR3 coding sequence is TGTGCCATCAGTGAAACAGGGCGGAACACCGGGGAGCTGTTTTTT. This translates into CAISETGRNTGELFF.

The chain uses TRBV20-1 and TRBJ2-2; 7 nucleotides agree with TRBD1. The CDR3 is 18 amino acids. The germline V gene encodes CDR1 DFQATT and CDR2 SNEGSKA (reference sequence). J gave up 4 bases and V 5 bases, and 19 bases lay outside the gene matches. In DNA, the CDR3 is TGCAGTGCTCTCCGACGCGGGCGGCGACAGGGTACCACCGGGGAGCTGTTTTTT. This encodes CSALRRGRRQGTTGELFF.

This clonotype was counted ten times or more. This rearrangement joins TRBV12-3 or TRBV12-4 to TRBJ1-5; 7 bases fit TRBD1. The CDR3 consists of 14 residues. J was trimmed by 6 bases and V by 6 bases; bases with no gene match: 8. CDR3 residues: CASRIGTASQPQHF. CDR3 sequence (DNA): TGTGCCAGCAGGATTGGGACAGCGAGTCAGCCCCAGCATTTT.

Note on this clonotype: This may come from a read error, since a much larger clone is one base off. The chain is built from TRBV15 and TRBJ2-3; the D gene is possibly TRBD1 (5 bases). This CDR3 has 16 residues. Germline V CDR1 and CDR2: LNHNV, YYDKDF (reference sequence). Trimming removed 0 bases from V and 1 base from J, with 11 bases in between. CDR3 nucleotide sequence: TGTGCCACCAGCAGAGATCTAGTGGGGCGCACAGATACGCAGTATTTT. It codes for CATSRDLVGRTDTQYF.

This chain joins TRBV6-2 or TRBV6-3 and TRBJ2-5; 10 bases agree with TRBD1. V shed 5 bases, J shed 5 bases, and the junction held 11 bases outside the gene matches. Germline V gene data show CDR1 as MNHEY and CDR2 as SVGEGT. The CDR3 contains 16 residues. The DNA of the CDR3 is TGTGCCAGCAGTGCTCGACCGGGACAGGGGTTTGAGACCCAGTACTTC. Translation: CASSARPGQGFETQYF.

This clonotype was seen a single time. The rearrangement links TRBV7-2 to TRBJ2-5; D might be TRBD1 or TRBD2, each matching 5 bases. V lost 4 bases and J lost 9, with 21 bases in between. This CDR3 has 15 residues. Per the germline V gene, CDR1 is SGHTA and CDR2 is FQGNSA. In nucleotides, the CDR3 is TGTGCCAGCAGCTCCCCCTGGGGACCCCGTCGGGCCCAGTACTTC. This translates into CASSSPWGPRRAQYF.

The rearrangement joins TRBV7-2 to TRBJ1-1; D ambiguous. The germline V gene encodes CDR1 SGHTA and CDR2 FQGNSA. Trimming removed 0 bases at V and 5 bases at J, with 10 bases between. CDR3 length equals 14 residues. The CDR3 here is CASSLASLGTEAFF. Here the CDR3 DNA reads TGTGCCAGCAGCTTAGCGTCGTTAGGGACTGAAGCTTTCTTT.

This clonotype was counted ten times or more. CDR3 sequence reads: CASCVGGSSGNTIYF. The CDR3 nucleotides are TGTGCCAGCTGTGTCGGGGGCAGTTCTGGAAACACCATATATTTT. The chain uses TRBV28 and TRBJ1-3, with D perhaps TRBD1 (6 bases). The germline V and J ends were trimmed by 8 bases and 1 base, with 15 bases remaining between them. From germline, CDR1 is MDHEN and CDR2 SYDVKM. CDR3 length: 15 residues.

The chain carries TRBV10-3 and TRBJ2-1, with TRBD2 matching over 11 bases. V gave up 0 bases and J gave up 9 bases; unmatched junction bases: 4. Germline V gives CDR1 ENHRY, CDR2 SYGVKD. This CDR3 comprises 15 residues. The DNA for the CDR3 is TGTGCCATCAGTGAGTCGCTTAGCGGGAGGGGTGAGCAGTTCTTC. Amino acids: CAISESLSGRGEQFF.

In this sample, this clonotype turned up a few times. This sequence joins TRBV7-2 and TRBJ2-7, with 9 nucleotides matching TRBD1. The CDR3 loop spans 15 amino acids. Germline CDR1 and CDR2: SGHTA and FQGNSA. With 4 bases clipped from V and 5 bases from J, the junction kept 9 bases outside the gene matches. CDR3 protein: CASSSGQGGYNEQYF. The CDR3 DNA is TGTGCCAGCAGCTCGGGACAGGGAGGATATAACGAGCAGTACTTC.